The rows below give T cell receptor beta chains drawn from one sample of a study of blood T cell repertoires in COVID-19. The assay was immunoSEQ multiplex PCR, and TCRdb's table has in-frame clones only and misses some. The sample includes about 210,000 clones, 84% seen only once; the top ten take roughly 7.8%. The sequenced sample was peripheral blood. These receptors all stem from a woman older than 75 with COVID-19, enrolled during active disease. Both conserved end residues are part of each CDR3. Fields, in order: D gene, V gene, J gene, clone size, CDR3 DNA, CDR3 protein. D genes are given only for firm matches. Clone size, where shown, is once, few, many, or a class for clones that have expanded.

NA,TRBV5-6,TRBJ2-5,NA,TGTGCCAGCAGCTTGGCAGGGGCCGAGACCCAGTACTTC,CASSLAGAETQYF
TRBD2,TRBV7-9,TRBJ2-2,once,TGTGCCAGCAGCCGGCGCCTTGGCGGGAGCCCCGGGGAGCTGTTTTTT,CASSRRLGGSPGELFF
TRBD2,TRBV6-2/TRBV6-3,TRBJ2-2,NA,TGTGCCAGCAGTTCCCGGCCTAGCGGGAGGAACACCGGGGAGCTGTTTTTT,CASSSRPSGRNTGELFF
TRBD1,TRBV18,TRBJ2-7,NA,TGTGCCAGCTCAACTCGACAGGGGCTATACGAGCAGTACTTC,CASSTRQGLYEQYF
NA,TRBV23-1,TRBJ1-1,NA,TGCGCCAGCAGTCCCGACAATCCGTCCTTATGGGTGAACACTGAAGCTTTCTTT,CASSPDNPSLWVNTEAFF
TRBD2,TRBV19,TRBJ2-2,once,TGTGCCAGTAGCCGAACTAGCGGGGGGAGGGAGCTGTTTTTT,CASSRTSGGRELFF
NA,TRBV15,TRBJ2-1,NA,TGTGCCACCAGCAGAAAGGAGTCATACAATGAGCAGTTCTTC,CATSRKESYNEQFF
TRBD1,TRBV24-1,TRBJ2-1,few,TGTGCCACCAGTGATTTTGCCAGCCTTGACAGGGGGAAGAACAATGAGCAGTTCTTC,CATSDFASLDRGKNNEQFF
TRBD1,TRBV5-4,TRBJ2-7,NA,TGTGCCAGCAGTGCCGGGACAGGAACCTTCTACGAGCAGTACTTC,CASSAGTGTFYEQYF
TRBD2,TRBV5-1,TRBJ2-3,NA,TGCGCCAGCAGCTTGTTAGCGGGGGGCTACGATACGCAGTATTTT,CASSLLAGGYDTQYF
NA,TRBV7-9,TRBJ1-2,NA,TGTGCCAGCAGCTTAGCGGGAGGTACTGGCTACACCTTC,CASSLAGGTGYTF
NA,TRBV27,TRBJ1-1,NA,TGTGCCAGCAGTTTAAGAGGGCTTGGTGAAGCTTTCTTT,CASSLRGLGEAFF
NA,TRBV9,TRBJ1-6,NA,TGTGCCAGCAGCCCATGGAGAGTAGATAATTCACCCCTCCACTTT,CASSPWRVDNSPLHF
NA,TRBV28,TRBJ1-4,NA,TGTGCCAGCAGTTTGCCCAGGCCGTATGAAAAACTGTTTTTT,CASSLPRPYEKLFF
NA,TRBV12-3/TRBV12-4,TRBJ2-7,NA,TGTGCCAGCAGTCCTGACAGGTCCTACGAGCAGTACTTC,CASSPDRSYEQYF
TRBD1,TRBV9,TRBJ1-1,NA,TGTGCCAGCAGCGTCCGGGACAGGGGTGTGAACACTGAAGCTTTCTTT,CASSVRDRGVNTEAFF
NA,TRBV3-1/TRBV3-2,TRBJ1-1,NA,TGTGCCAGCAGCCAAGGCCGTCCCGGGAACACTGAAGCTTTCTTT,CASSQGRPGNTEAFF
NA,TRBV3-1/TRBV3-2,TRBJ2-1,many,TGTGCCAGCAGCCAAATCCCGGGGAGCAATGAGCAGTTCTTC,CASSQIPGSNEQFF